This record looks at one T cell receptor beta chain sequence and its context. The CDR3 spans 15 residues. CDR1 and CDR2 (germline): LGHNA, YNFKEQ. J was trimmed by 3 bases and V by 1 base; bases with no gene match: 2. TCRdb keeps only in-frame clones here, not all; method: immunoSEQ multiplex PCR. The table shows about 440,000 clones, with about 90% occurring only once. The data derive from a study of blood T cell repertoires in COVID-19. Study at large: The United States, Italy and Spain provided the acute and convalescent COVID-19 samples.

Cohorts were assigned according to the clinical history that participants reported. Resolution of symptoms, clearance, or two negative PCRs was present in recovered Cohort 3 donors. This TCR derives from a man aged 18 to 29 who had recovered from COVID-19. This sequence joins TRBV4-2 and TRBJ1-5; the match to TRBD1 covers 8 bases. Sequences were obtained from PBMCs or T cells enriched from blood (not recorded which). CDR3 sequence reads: CASSQGRGPNQPQHF. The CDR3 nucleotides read TGTGCCAGCAGCCAAGGCAGGGGGCCCAATCAGCCCCAGCATTTT.